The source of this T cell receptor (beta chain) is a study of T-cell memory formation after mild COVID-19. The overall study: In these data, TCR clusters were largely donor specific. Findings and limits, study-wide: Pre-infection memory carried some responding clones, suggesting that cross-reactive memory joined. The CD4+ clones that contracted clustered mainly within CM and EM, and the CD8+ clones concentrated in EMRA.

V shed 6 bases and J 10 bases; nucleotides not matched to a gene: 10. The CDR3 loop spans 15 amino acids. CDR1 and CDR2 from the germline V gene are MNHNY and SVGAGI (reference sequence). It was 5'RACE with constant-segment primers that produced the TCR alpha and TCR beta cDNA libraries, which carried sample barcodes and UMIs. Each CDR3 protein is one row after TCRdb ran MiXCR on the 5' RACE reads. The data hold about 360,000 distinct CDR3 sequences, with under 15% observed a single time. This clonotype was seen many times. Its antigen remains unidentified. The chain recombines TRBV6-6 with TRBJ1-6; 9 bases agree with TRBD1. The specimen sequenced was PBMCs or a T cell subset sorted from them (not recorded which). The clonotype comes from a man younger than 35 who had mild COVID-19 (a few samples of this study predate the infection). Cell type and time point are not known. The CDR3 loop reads CASSDAGQGLSPLHF. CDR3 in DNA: TGTGCCAGCAGCGACGCGGGACAGGGACTATCACCCCTCCACTTT.